This is a list of T cell receptor beta chains from one sample in a study of blood T cell repertoires in COVID-19. Only in-frame clones appear in the TCRdb table, and some are missing; sequencing was by immunoSEQ multiplex PCR. The sample includes tens of thousands of clones, approximately 85% of them seen just once. The sample taken for sequencing was peripheral blood. These receptors all stem from an elderly woman with COVID-19, enrolled during active disease. CDR3s include the opening cysteine and the closing phenylalanine or tryptophan. The order of the fields is J gene, V gene, D gene, clone size, CDR3 protein, CDR3 DNA. A D gene is named only where the DNA matches it firmly. Size values are once, few and many counts, or a class for expanded clones, and some rows have none.

TRBJ1-5 TRBV19 TRBD1 NA CATEDRDRKTSQPQHF TGTGCCACTGAGGACCGGGACAGAAAAACGAGTCAGCCCCAGCATTTT
TRBJ2-7 TRBV7-2 NA NA CASSLPSLGSYEQYF TGTGCCAGCAGCTTACCGAGCCTAGGCTCCTACGAGCAGTACTTC
TRBJ2-7 TRBV7-2 TRBD1 NA CASSQTGGAGEQYF TGTGCCAGCAGCCAGACAGGGGGCGCGGGCGAGCAGTACTTC
TRBJ2-2 TRBV7-2 NA few CASSWRGPNTGELFF TGTGCCAGCAGCTGGAGGGGACCGAACACCGGGGAGCTGTTTTTT
TRBJ2-3 TRBV6-5 NA NA CASSYVPSTDTQYF TGTGCCAGCAGTTACGTCCCTAGCACAGATACGCAGTATTTT
TRBJ2-7 TRBV9 TRBD2 few CASSLGLVPYEQYF TGTGCCAGCAGCCTCGGACTAGTCCCCTACGAGCAGTACTTC
TRBJ2-3 TRBV28 TRBD2 NA CASSSYSSLAGGSTDTQYF TGTGCCAGCAGTTCCTACTCCTCACTAGCGGGAGGCAGCACAGATACGCAGTATTTT
TRBJ2-3 TRBV19 NA NA CASSIGAWATDTQYF TGTGCCAGTAGTATAGGTGCCTGGGCAACAGATACGCAGTATTTT
TRBJ2-7 TRBV28 NA NA CASTLGGTLSYEQYF TGTGCCAGCACCCTAGGAGGGACCCTTTCCTACGAGCAGTACTTC
TRBJ1-4 TRBV11-2 TRBD1 NA CASSLDGTGNEKLFF TGTGCCAGCAGCTTAGACGGGACAGGAAATGAAAAACTGTTTTTT
TRBJ2-3 TRBV6-4 NA many CASSLAGSTDTQYF TGTGCCAGCAGCTTGGCGGGTAGCACAGATACGCAGTATTTT
TRBJ2-3 TRBV5-1 TRBD2 few CASWSSGVSTDTQYF TGCGCCAGCTGGAGCAGCGGGGTTAGCACAGATACGCAGTATTTT
TRBJ2-7 TRBV7-3 NA NA CASSPDNSYEQYF TGTGCCAGCAGCCCCGACAACTCCTACGAGCAGTACTTC
TRBJ1-2 TRBV3-1/TRBV3-2 NA NA CASSQVSVRGSTGYTF TGTGCCAGCAGCCAAGTCTCAGTCCGCGGGAGTACGGGCTACACCTTC
TRBJ1-2 TRBV2 TRBD1 NA CASTTGQGVNYGYTF TGTGCCAGCACAACCGGACAGGGTGTTAACTATGGCTACACCTTC
TRBJ2-1 TRBV2 NA NA CASTLGNEQFF TGTGCCAGCACCCTCGGGAATGAGCAGTTCTTC
TRBJ2-3 TRBV5-4 TRBD1 NA CASSLTRDRSTDTQYF TGTGCCAGCAGCTTGACCCGGGACAGATCCACAGATACGCAGTATTTT
TRBJ2-1 TRBV24-1 TRBD1 NA CATSEPGQGAGNEQFF TGTGCCACCAGTGAGCCCGGACAGGGGGCGGGGAATGAGCAGTTCTTC
TRBJ2-1 TRBV7-9 TRBD1 NA CASRDTGGSALNEQFF TGTGCCAGCAGGGATACAGGGGGCTCGGCCCTCAATGAGCAGTTCTTC
TRBJ2-5 TRBV5-1 NA NA CASSHTREETQYF TGCGCCAGCAGCCATACTAGAGAAGAGACCCAGTACTTC
TRBJ1-4 TRBV5-1 NA NA CASSFGQITTNEKLFF TGCGCCAGCAGCTTCGGACAGATCACAACTAATGAAAAACTGTTTTTT
TRBJ2-3 TRBV7-9 TRBD1 NA CASSWVPGQGTSDTQYF TGTGCCAGCAGCTGGGTTCCGGGACAGGGAACCTCAGATACGCAGTATTTT
TRBJ1-6 TRBV6-6 TRBD1 NA CASSYGTAYNSPLHF TGTGCCAGCAGTTACGGGACAGCCTATAATTCACCCCTCCACTTT